Listed below are T cell receptor beta chains from one sample, sequenced in a study of tumor-infiltrating lymphocytes in primary liver carcinoma. One entry per CDR3 protein results from TCRdb running MiXCR on the multiplex PCR reads. The table shows roughly 80,000 distinct CDR3 sequences, with about three quarters occurring only once. The sequenced sample consisted of liver tumor tissue from sampling region 1. The receptors here all came from a man in his forties with primary liver carcinoma and hepatitis B virus infection. Both conserved end residues are part of each CDR3. The D gene is left open where the match is weak. Clone size is given for some rows only: seen once, a few or many times, or a class if the clone is expanded.

j_call d_call v_call clone_size cdr3_nt cdr3_aa
TRBJ2-7 TRBD2 TRBV6-5 NA TGTGCCAGTAGTCACTCAGGGCTAGCGGGAGGACTCTACAAGCAGTACTTC CASSHSGLAGGLYKQYF
TRBJ2-7 NA TRBV6-1 NA TGTGCCAGCTGTGAATGGGCTTTCTACGAGCAATACTTC CASCEWAFYEQYF
TRBJ2-1 TRBD2 TRBV11-1 NA TGTGCCAGCTGCCTGGGACTAGCGGGAGAAGTAGACAATGAGCACTTCTTC CASCLGLAGEVDNEHFF
TRBJ1-2 TRBD1 TRBV14 NA TGTGTCAGTAGCCAAGGGACGACAGGGAATGGCTACACCTTC CVSSQGTTGNGYTF
TRBJ2-7 NA TRBV11-2 NA TGTACTAGCAGCACGGCACTGGGTCCGGGCTACGAGCAGTACTTC CTSSTALGPGYEQYF
TRBJ2-3 TRBD2 TRBV10-3 NA TGTGCCATCAGTGTGCGGATTTTAGCGGGAGTTAGCACATATACGCAGTATTTT CAISVRILAGVSTYTQYF
TRBJ2-1 NA TRBV15 NA TGTGCCACCAGCAGAGAGCTGGTGGGAGGTGGGCCCTACAATGAGCAGTTCTTC CATSRELVGGGPYNEQFF
TRBJ2-7 NA TRBV2 NA TGTGCCATGTCCCAGGGAGAAGGACTCGAGCTGTACTTC CAMSQGEGLELYF
TRBJ2-4 NA TRBV20-1 NA TGCAGTGCTACGACTTTTATCCGGGGAAACATTCAGTACTTC CSATTFIRGNIQYF
TRBJ2-7 NA TRBV11-2 NA TGTACCAGCAGCTCGACAGGCGAGCAGTACTTC CTSSSTGEQYF
TRBJ2-7 TRBD2 TRBV4-1 NA TGCGCCAGCAGGCAAGAGGGACTAGCGGCCTACGAGCACTACTTC CASRQEGLAAYEHYF
TRBJ2-5 NA TRBV20-1 NA TGCAGTGCTTGGTCACTAGGACCCCAACGGGGAGAGACCCAGTACTTC CSAWSLGPQRGETQYF
TRBJ2-5 NA TRBV6-6 NA TGCGCCTGCAGTATCGAAGAGACCCAGTACTTT CACSIEETQYF
TRBJ2-7 NA TRBV4-1 NA TGCGCCAGCAGCCTCGAGGGTAGCAGGAGCTCCTACGAGCAGTACTTC CASSLEGSRSSYEQYF
TRBJ2-5 NA TRBV11-1 NA TGTGCCAGCAGCTTAGTAAAAGGCGGACGGCTCCGCGGGACCCAGAACTTC CASSLVKGGRLRGTQNF
TRBJ2-7 TRBD2 TRBV11-2 NA TGTACCAGCAGCTTAATTACTAGCGGGAGGGCCGATCCTCCCGACGAGCAGTACTTC CTSSLITSGRADPPDEQYF
TRBJ1-5 NA TRBV28 many TGTGCCAGCAGTTTAGCAGGGGGCAATCAGCCCCAGCATTTT CASSLAGGNQPQHF
TRBJ2-1 NA TRBV6-2/TRBV6-3 once TGTGCCAGCAGTCTTCTACGGACAAGGGGGGGGGATGAGCAGTTCTTC CASSLLRTRGGDEQFF
TRBJ2-1 NA TRBV11-2 NA TGTGCAAGCAGCTTAAATAATGCCTATGAGCAGTTTTTC CASSLNNAYEQFF
TRBJ1-5 NA TRBV11-2 once TGTGCCAGCGGCCCTGGAGGGGATGACAATCAGCCCCAGCATTTT CASGPGGDDNQPQHF
TRBJ2-7 TRBD2 TRBV11-2 once TGTGCCAGAAGCCATGGACTAGCGGGTTCCCCTTTCTACAAGCAGTACTTC CARSHGLAGSPFYKQYF
TRBJ2-5 TRBD2 TRBV6-5 once TGTGACAACACCCGGGTGGGCGGGAGAATTTCAGGAGAGACCCAGTACTTC CDNTRVGGRISGETQYF
TRBJ2-2 NA TRBV6-1 few TGTGCCAGCAGTGAAGTGGACAGGAACACCGGGGAGCTGTTTTTT CASSEVDRNTGELFF
TRBJ1-1 NA TRBV11-2 NA TGTGCCAGCAGCCGGATGGGGGGACGGGGGTTCGGCACTGAAGTTTTCTTT CASSRMGGRGFGTEVFF
TRBJ1-1 NA TRBV4-1 many TGCGCCAGCAGCCAAAGGGGGGGCAGTAAGAACACTGAAGCTTTCTTT CASSQRGGSKNTEAFF
TRBJ2-1 TRBD2 TRBV11-1 once TGTGCCAGCAGCCAGGGACTAGCGGGAGAAGTTGAGAATGAACAGTTATTC CASSQGLAGEVENEQLF
TRBJ1-1 NA TRBV6-1 NA TGTGCCAGCAGTGACCGAGACAGCACTGAAGCTTTCTTT CASSDRDSTEAFF
TRBJ2-7 TRBD1 TRBV7-9 many TGTGCCAGCAGACCACCGGGACAGGGGGCGGGTGAGCAGTACTTC CASRPPGQGAGEQYF
TRBJ2-7 NA TRBV6-1 NA TGTGCGAGCAGTACCCACTACGAACAGTACTTC CASSTHYEQYF
TRBJ2-6 NA TRBV7-9 many TGTGCCAGCAGCCCCGGGTTCAGCTCTGGGGCCAACGTCCTGACTTTC CASSPGFSSGANVLTF
TRBJ2-7 NA TRBV2 few TGTGCCAGCAGTGGAGGGACACGATTAGGGGAGCAGTACTTC CASSGGTRLGEQYF
TRBJ2-2 TRBD2 TRBV29-1 many TGCAGCGTTGAAGGGGGACTAGCGAACACCGGGGAGCTGTTTTTT CSVEGGLANTGELFF
TRBJ2-7 TRBD2 TRBV7-9 NA TGTGCCACTGGGAGGGGTTACAAGCGGTACTTC CATGRGYKRYF
TRBJ1-1 NA TRBV5-1 many TGCGCCAGCAGTAGGGACACCACTAACACTGAAGCTTTCTTT CASSRDTTNTEAFF
TRBJ2-1 NA TRBV4-1 NA TGCGTCAGCAGCCTTTATGTCAATGAGCAGTTTTTC CVSSLYVNEQFF
TRBJ2-2 TRBD2 TRBV11-2 NA TGTGCCAGCAGCTTTCGACTAGCGGGAACCGGGGAGCTGTTTTTT CASSFRLAGTGELFF
TRBJ1-1 NA TRBV12-3/TRBV12-4 NA TGTGCCAGCAGTTCAGCCTTGGGGACATCAATGAACAGTGAAGCTTTCTTT CASSSALGTSMNSEAFF
TRBJ2-7 NA TRBV12-3/TRBV12-4 NA TGTGCCTGTTTTGTAGGGTCAGAGTACGAGCAGTACTTC CACFVGSEYEQYF
TRBJ2-7 NA TRBV5-5 NA TGTACCAGCAGCCGGGAACTAGGGCCATCCTACGAGCAGTACTTC CTSSRELGPSYEQYF
TRBJ2-1 NA TRBV13 NA TGTGCCAGCAGCCCTAGAATGCCCAGCCCGTCCCACAATGAGCAGTTCTTC CASSPRMPSPSHNEQFF
TRBJ2-1 TRBD2 TRBV20-1 NA TGCAGTGCTAGAAATCCTGGCGGGAGGGCCTTGATCTTC CSARNPGGRALIF
TRBJ2-7 NA TRBV11-2 NA TGCGCCAGCAGCTTAGAAGCTGGCACCCCCGAGCAGTACTTC CASSLEAGTPEQYF
TRBJ1-1 TRBD1 TRBV6-1 few TGTGCCACTTCGGGACAGACACTCGAGGCTTTCTTT CATSGQTLEAFF